These 8 T cell receptor beta chains were sequenced from one sample in a study of T-cell reconstitution after alpha-beta-depleted transplantation in children. Unique molecular identifiers featured in how the TCRbeta library was prepared. TCRdb ran MiXCR on the PCR reads and lists one entry per CDR3 protein. The table has some 590,000 distinct CDR3 sequences, approximately 10% seen once; the top ten hold about 4.3%. The specimen comprised PBMCs from the stem cell graft donor, sampled from the stem cell graft. The receptors stem from a human donor who donated a stem cell graft to a child with acute myeloid leukemia.

This clonotype was observed many times. The gene calls are TRBV6-5 and TRBJ2-2; TRBD2 might be the D (6 bases). V lost 0 bases, J lost 5 bases, and 13 bases lay in between. The germline V gene encodes CDR1 MNHEY and CDR2 SVGAGI. The CDR3 length is 16 residues. The CDR3 region has the DNA TGTGCCAGCAGTTACTCGAGTGACGCGGGGACCGGGGAGCTGTTTTTT. Translating it yields CASSYSSDAGTGELFF.

The chain combines TRBV6-2 or TRBV6-3 with TRBJ2-3, with unresolved D. Trimming shortened V by 4 bases and J by 1 base, and 9 bases separated the two germline ends. Germline values: CDR1 MNHEY, CDR2 SVGEGT. CDR3 length equals 14 residues. The CDR3 DNA reads TGTGCCAGCAGTTCGAACGTTGGCACAGATACGCAGTATTTT. Amino acids: CASSSNVGTDTQYF.

This clonotype was seen at least ten times. This rearrangement joins TRBV7-2 to TRBJ1-1, with D possibly matching TRBD1 (5 bases). Germline loops: CDR1 SGHTA, CDR2 FQGNSA. The V and J ends lost 3 bases and 7 bases respectively, with 9 bases between them. The CDR3 is made up of 12 amino acids. The CDR3: CASSLWGSEAFF. Here the CDR3 DNA reads TGTGCCAGCAGCTTGTGGGGCAGTGAAGCTTTCTTT.

This clonotype was seen more than once but under ten times. The rearrangement links TRBV5-1 to TRBJ2-2, with D perhaps matching TRBD1 (5 bases). V gave up 1 base and J gave up 8 bases, with 12 bases separating them. Germline CDR1 and CDR2: SGHRS and YFSETQ. CDR3 length: 14 residues. The CDR3 DNA reads as TGCGCCAGCAGCTTGCTGTTAGGGGATGGGGAGCTGTTTTTT. This gives the protein CASSLLLGDGELFF.

This clonotype was recorded a few times. The V gene is TRBV15, the J gene TRBJ1-2; 9 bases map to TRBD1. Losses at the gene ends were 0 bases for V and 2 bases for J; bases not matched to a gene: 13. Germline V gene data show CDR1 as LNHNV and CDR2 as YYDKDF (reference sequence). CDR3 length: 19 residues. CDR3: CATSREWETGGMLNYGYTF. Here the CDR3 DNA reads TGTGCCACCAGCAGAGAATGGGAGACAGGGGGGATGCTAAACTATGGCTACACCTTC.

This clonotype has ten or more counts. V is TRBV5-1 and J is TRBJ2-2, with no clear D. CDR3 length: 15 amino acids. V was cut by 0 bases and J by 2 bases, with 8 bases left in between. The germline V gene encodes CDR1 SGHRS and CDR2 YFSETQ. DNA for the CDR3: TGCGCCAGCAGCTTGGTCCCGCTAAACACCGGGGAGCTGTTTTTT. It specifies CASSLVPLNTGELFF.

This clonotype was counted between two and nine times. The gene calls are TRBV29-1 and TRBJ2-1, with D unresolved. Germline V CDR1 and CDR2: SQVTM, ANQGSEA. V gave up 4 bases and J gave up 7 bases, with 14 bases separating them. This CDR3 spans 13 amino acids. The CDR3 spells CSVAVTMGNEQFF. The CDR3 bases are TGCAGCGTTGCTGTAACTATGGGGAATGAGCAGTTCTTC.

This chain links TRBV10-3 with TRBJ2-5; 8 bases match TRBD1. V trimming: 5 bases; J trimming: 0 bases; junction bases outside the gene matches: 5. The length of the CDR3 is 15 residues. Germline CDR1 ENHRY, CDR2 SYGVKD. This chain's CDR3 is CAISQIQGDQETQYF. CDR3 DNA sequence: TGTGCCATCAGTCAGATACAGGGGGACCAAGAGACCCAGTACTTC.